The clone carrying this T cell receptor beta chain occurred many times. The antigen is undetermined. The data originate from a study of molecular identifiers for immune sequencing clone quantification. Study-wide context: In replicates, the authors split RNA from roughly 20,000 or 100,000 naive CD8 cells five ways and sequenced four. Study findings and constraints: Under 1% of molecules in naive cells, but over 97% of effector molecules, belonged to clones above 20 RNA copies.

MiXCR, run by TCRdb on the PCR reads, gives a single entry per CDR3 protein. The table records roughly 320,000 distinct CDR3 sequences, over 20% of them present only once. It was from around 20,000 to 1,000,000 sorted cells, with 10%, 30% or 50% RNA, that naive CD8 libraries came. Sorting captured naive CD8 T cells as CD8+CD4-CCR7+CD45RA+. The sample consisted of naive CD8+ T cells from blood, with Jurkat cell RNA spiked in. The subset was: FACS-sorted CD8+CD4-CCR7+CD45RA+ naive T cells. The source of this sequence is a human donor in good health. Some libraries in this study had Jurkat cell RNA spiked in.

CDR3 residues: CASSQDSTNEKLFF. Here the CDR3 DNA reads TGCGCCAGCAGCCAAGATTCAACTAATGAAAAACTGTTTTTT. The gene calls are TRBV4-3 and TRBJ1-4; D ambiguous. This CDR3 has 14 residues. The V end was cut by 0 bases, the J end by 0 bases, with 2 bases between. From germline, CDR1 is LGHNA and CDR2 YSLEER.